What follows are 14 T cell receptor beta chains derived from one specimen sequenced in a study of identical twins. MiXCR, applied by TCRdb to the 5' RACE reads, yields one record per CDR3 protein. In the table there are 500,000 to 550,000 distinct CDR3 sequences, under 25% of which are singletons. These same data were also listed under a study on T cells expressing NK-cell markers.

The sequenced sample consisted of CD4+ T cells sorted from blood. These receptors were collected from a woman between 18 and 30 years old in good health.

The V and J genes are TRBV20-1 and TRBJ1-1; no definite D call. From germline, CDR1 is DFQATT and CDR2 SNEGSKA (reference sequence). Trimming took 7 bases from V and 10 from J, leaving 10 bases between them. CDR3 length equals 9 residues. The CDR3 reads CSDKEGAFF. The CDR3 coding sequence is TGCAGTGATAAGGAGGGAGCTTTCTTT.

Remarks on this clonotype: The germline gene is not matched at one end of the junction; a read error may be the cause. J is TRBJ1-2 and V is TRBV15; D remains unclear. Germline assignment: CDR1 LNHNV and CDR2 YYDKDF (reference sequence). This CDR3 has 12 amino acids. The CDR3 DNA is TGTGCCACCAGCAGAGATTTGGGCCAGACATTCTTC. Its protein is CATSRDLGQTFF.

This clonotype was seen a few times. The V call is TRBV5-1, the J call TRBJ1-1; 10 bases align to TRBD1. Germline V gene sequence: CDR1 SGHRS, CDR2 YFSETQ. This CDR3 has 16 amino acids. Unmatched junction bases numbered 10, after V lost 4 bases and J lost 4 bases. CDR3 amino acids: CASSLTTGGRGTEAFF. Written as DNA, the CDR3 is TGCGCCAGCAGCCTAACGACAGGGGGCCGGGGCACTGAAGCTTTCTTT.

The CDR3 reads CASRRGTTDTQYF. The CDR3 DNA reads TGTGCCAGCAGACGCGGGACTACAGATACGCAGTATTTT. The chain combines TRBV3-1 with TRBJ2-3, with D possibly matching TRBD2 (6 bases). V shed 6 bases and J shed 3 bases, with 10 bases lying between them. The V gene's germline CDR1 is LGHDT and CDR2 YNNKEL (reference sequence). The CDR3 length is 13 residues.

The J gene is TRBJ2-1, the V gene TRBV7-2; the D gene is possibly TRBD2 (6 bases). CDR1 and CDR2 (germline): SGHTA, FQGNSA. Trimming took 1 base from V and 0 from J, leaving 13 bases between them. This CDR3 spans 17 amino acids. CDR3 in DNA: TGTGCCAGCAGCTTAGGGTCCGGGAGAAGCTCCTACAATGAGCAGTTCTTC. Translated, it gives CASSLGSGRSSYNEQFF.

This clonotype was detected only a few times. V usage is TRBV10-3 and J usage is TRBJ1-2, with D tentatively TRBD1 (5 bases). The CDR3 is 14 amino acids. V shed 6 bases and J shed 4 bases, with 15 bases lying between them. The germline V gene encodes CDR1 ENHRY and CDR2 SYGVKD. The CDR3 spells CAISKGTVGYGYTF. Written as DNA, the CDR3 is TGTGCCATCAGCAAGGGGACGGTGGGCTATGGCTACACCTTC.

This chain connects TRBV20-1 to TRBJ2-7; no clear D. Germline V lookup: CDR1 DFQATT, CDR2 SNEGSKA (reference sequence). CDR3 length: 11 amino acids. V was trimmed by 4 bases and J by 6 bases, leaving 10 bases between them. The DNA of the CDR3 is TGCAGTGCTACCACCTGGGCCGAGCAGTACTTC. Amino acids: CSATTWAEQYF.

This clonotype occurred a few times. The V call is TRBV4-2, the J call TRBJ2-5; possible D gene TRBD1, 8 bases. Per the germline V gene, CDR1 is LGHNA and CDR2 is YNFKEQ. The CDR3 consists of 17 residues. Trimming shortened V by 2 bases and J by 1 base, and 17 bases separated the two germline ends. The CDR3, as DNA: TGTGCCAGCAGCCAACAGGGGGCGGGAGCCCTCCAAGAGACCCAGTACTTC. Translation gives CASSQQGAGALQETQYF.

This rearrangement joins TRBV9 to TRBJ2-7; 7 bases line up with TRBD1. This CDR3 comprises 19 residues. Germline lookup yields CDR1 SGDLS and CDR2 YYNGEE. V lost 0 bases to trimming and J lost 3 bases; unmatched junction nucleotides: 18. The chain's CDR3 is CASSVDRDRARLRDYEQYF. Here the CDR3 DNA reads TGTGCCAGCAGCGTAGATAGAGACAGGGCAAGGTTGAGGGACTACGAGCAGTACTTC.

The CDR3 loop is CASSSLRAGSYNEQFF. In DNA, the CDR3 is TGTGCCAGCAGTTCACTCCGGGCAGGGTCCTACAATGAGCAGTTCTTC. V and J are TRBV7-8 and TRBJ2-1; D might be TRBD1 (5 bases). This CDR3 spans 16 amino acids. Germline lookup yields CDR1 SGHVS and CDR2 FQNEAQ. Between the trimmed V and J ends, which lost 6 bases and 1 base, there was a span of 16 bases.

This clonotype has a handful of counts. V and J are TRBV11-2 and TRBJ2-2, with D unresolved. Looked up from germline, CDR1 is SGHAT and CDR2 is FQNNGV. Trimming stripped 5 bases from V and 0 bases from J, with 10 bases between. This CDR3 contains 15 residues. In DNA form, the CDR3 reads TGTGCCAGCAGCCCATGGACCGCGAACACCGGGGAGCTGTTTTTT. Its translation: CASSPWTANTGELFF.

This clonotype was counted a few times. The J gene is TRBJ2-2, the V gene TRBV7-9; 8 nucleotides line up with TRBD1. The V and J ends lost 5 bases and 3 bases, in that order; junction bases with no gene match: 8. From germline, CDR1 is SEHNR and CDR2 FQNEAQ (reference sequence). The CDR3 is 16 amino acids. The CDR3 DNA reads TGTGCCAGCAGCCCCCTCAGGGGGCGCGACACCGGGGAGCTGTTTTTT. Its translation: CASSPLRGRDTGELFF.

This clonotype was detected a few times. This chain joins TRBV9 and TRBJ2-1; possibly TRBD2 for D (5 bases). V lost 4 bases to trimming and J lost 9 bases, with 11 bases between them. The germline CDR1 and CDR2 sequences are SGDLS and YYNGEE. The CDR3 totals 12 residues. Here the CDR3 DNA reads TGTGCCAGCAGCTCCGGACTCGTTGAGCAGTTCTTC. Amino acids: CASSSGLVEQFF.

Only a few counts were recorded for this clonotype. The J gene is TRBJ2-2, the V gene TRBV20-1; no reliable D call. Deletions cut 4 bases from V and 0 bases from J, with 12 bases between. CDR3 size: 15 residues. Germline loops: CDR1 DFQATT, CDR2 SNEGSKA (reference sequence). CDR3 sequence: CSATETQANTGELFF. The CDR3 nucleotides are TGCAGTGCTACAGAGACACAAGCGAACACCGGGGAGCTGTTTTTT.